The 22 T cell receptor beta chains below come from one sample, sequenced in a study of identical twins. MiXCR, applied by TCRdb to the 5' RACE reads, yields one record per CDR3 protein. The sample carries roughly 690,000 distinct CDR3 sequences, 5.5% to 6.5% recorded once. The sequenced sample consisted of naive T cells sorted from blood. Every receptor here comes from a man aged 18 to 35 in good health.

This clonotype was seen repeatedly, ten times or more. V is TRBV29-1 and J is TRBJ2-1; D unresolved. Germline V gene data show CDR1 as SQVTM and CDR2 as ANQGSEA. V lost 0 bases and J lost 4, with 10 bases in between. The CDR3 consists of 14 residues. The CDR3 loop is CSVEEASKYNEQFF. The CDR3 DNA sequence: TGCAGCGTTGAAGAGGCGTCGAAGTACAATGAGCAGTTCTTC.

In this sample, this clonotype turned up many times. This chain links TRBV12-3 or TRBV12-4 with TRBJ2-7; D might be TRBD2 (6 bases). This CDR3 has 14 amino acids. V was shortened by 5 bases and J by 5 bases, with 16 bases between the two germline ends. The CDR3 loop is CASSPEGLSNEQYF. The CDR3 coding sequence is TGTGCCAGCAGTCCCGAAGGACTATCTAACGAGCAGTACTTC.

The rearrangement uses TRBV6-2 or TRBV6-3 and TRBJ2-1; 7 bases match TRBD2. Trimming took 7 bases from V and 15 from J; bases not matched to a gene: 6. The CDR3 extends over 10 amino acids. CDR1 and CDR2 from the germline V gene are MNHEY and SVGEGT. Here the CDR3 DNA reads TGTGCCAGCAAGAGGACTAGATGGTTCTTC. It is translated as CASKRTRWFF.

In this sample, this clonotype turned up many times. The rearrangement uses TRBV7-9 and TRBJ2-1; D is ambiguous. The length of the CDR3 is 14 residues. The V end was cut by 4 bases, the J end by 3 bases, with 10 bases between. The germline V gene has CDR1 SEHNR and CDR2 FQNEAQ (reference sequence). CDR3 bases: TGTGCCAGCAGCTCCGCCCCGGACTACAATGAGCAGTTCTTC. It codes for CASSSAPDYNEQFF.

This clonotype came up many times. This sequence joins TRBV5-1 and TRBJ2-5; D is possibly TRBD2 (5 bases). CDR1 SGHRS and CDR2 YFSETQ come from the germline V gene. The CDR3 is 12 residues long. V dropped 7 bases and J dropped 5 bases, with 12 bases sitting between them. CDR3 DNA sequence: TGCGCCAGCCGTAGCGAAGTGGAGACCCAGTACTTC. The encoded protein is CASRSEVETQYF.

This clonotype was counted many times. The gene calls are TRBV10-3 and TRBJ2-3; D gene uncertain. Trimming took off 3 bases at V and 5 bases at J, with 15 bases between the two ends. Germline CDR1 reads ENHRY; CDR2 reads SYGVKD. CDR3 length: 15 residues. The CDR3 DNA follows: TGTGCCATCAGTGAAAGTCTTGAGCTTGGAGATACGCAGTATTTT. Protein sequence: CAISESLELGDTQYF.

This clonotype appeared many times. The CDR3 DNA follows: TGCAGTGCTAGAGTCAGGGAGGACCGGGAGCTGTTTTTT. Residues: CSARVREDRELFF. The rearrangement uses TRBV20-1 and TRBJ2-2; possibly TRBD2 for D (6 bases). From germline, CDR1 is DFQATT and CDR2 SNEGSKA (reference sequence). Trimming took 1 base from V and 9 from J, leaving 12 bases between them. This CDR3 has 13 residues.

This clonotype has ten or more counts. This chain joins TRBV12-3 or TRBV12-4 and TRBJ1-2; D is possibly TRBD1 (5 bases). The length of the CDR3 is 15 residues. V was cut by 6 bases and J by 3 bases, with 17 bases left in between. The CDR3 DNA is TGTGCCAGCAGCCCAACCTCGGGACGGCACTATGGCTACACCTTC. Protein: CASSPTSGRHYGYTF.

The chain combines TRBV4-1 with TRBJ2-2; D not certain. The germline CDR1 and CDR2 sequences are MGHRA and YSYEKL. The ends were cut back, 3 bases at V and 3 bases at J, with 11 bases in the middle. The CDR3 extends over 15 amino acids. For the CDR3, the DNA is TGCGCCAGCAGCCACATGAGTTGGGACACCGGGGAGCTGTTTTTT. It encodes CASSHMSWDTGELFF.

This clonotype was seen a few times. CDR3 coding DNA: TGTGCCAGCAGCTCAGCACCGAAAACTCCCCAAGAGACCCAGTACTTC. Its protein product is CASSSAPKTPQETQYF. This chain links TRBV7-9 with TRBJ2-5; no reliable D call. Germline CDR1 and CDR2: SEHNR and FQNEAQ (reference sequence). This CDR3 is built from 16 residues. Deletions cut 4 bases from V and 1 base from J, with 16 bases between.

This clonotype was seen many times. J is TRBJ1-2 and V is TRBV20-1, with a weak D call TRBD1 (5 bases). The germline V gene has CDR1 DFQATT and CDR2 SNEGSKA (reference sequence). This CDR3 comprises 12 residues. Deletions cut 8 bases from V and 7 bases from J, with 17 bases between. The CDR3 DNA is TGCAGTTCGGGTAGGGGCGCGGGTGGCTACACCTTC. It yields the protein CSSGRGAGGYTF.

The genes are TRBV5-5 and TRBJ2-7, with TRBD1 as a possible D gene (5 bases). V lost 5 bases and J 4 bases, leaving 22 bases between the germline ends. The germline V gene has CDR1 SGHKS and CDR2 YYEKEE (reference sequence). The CDR3 is 16 residues long. CDR3 DNA sequence: TGTGCCAGCAGGGGGATCAGGGTTACCCATCCATACGAGCAGTACTTC. This encodes CASRGIRVTHPYEQYF. The whole variable domain, remainder taken from reference TRBV5-5 and TRBJ2-7, is DAGVTQSPTHLIKTRGQQVTLRCSPISGHKSVSWYQQVLGQGPQFIFQYYEKEERGRGNFPDRFSARQFPNYSSELNVNALLLGDSALYLCASRGIRVTHPYEQYFGPGTRLTVT.

This clonotype was counted many times. V usage is TRBV20-1 and J usage is TRBJ2-1; 7 bases line up with TRBD1. Germline CDR1 DFQATT, CDR2 SNEGSKA (reference sequence). The junction had 7 bases not matched to a gene; V was cut back by 6 bases and J by 8 bases. The CDR3 runs to 12 residues. DNA of the CDR3: TGCAGTGCGGGGACAGTTTGGGATGAGCAGTTCTTC. Protein sequence: CSAGTVWDEQFF.

The rearrangement joins TRBV12-3 or TRBV12-4 to TRBJ1-2; no clear D gene. The ends were cut back, 6 bases at V and 6 bases at J, with 14 bases in the middle. The CDR3 consists of 13 residues. CDR3 sequence: CASSLRGDHGYTF. In DNA, the CDR3 is TGTGCCAGCAGCTTACGAGGAGATCATGGCTACACCTTC.

This clonotype showed up many times. The chain uses TRBV5-1 and TRBJ2-6; D gene ambiguous. The CDR3 runs 16 residues. Deletions cut 0 bases from V and 1 base from J, with 8 bases between. Germline CDR1 SGHRS, CDR2 YFSETQ. CDR3 sequence reads: CASSLEPKSGANVLTF. The CDR3 DNA is TGCGCCAGCAGCTTGGAGCCCAAGTCTGGGGCCAACGTCCTGACTTTC.

The chain has TRBV11-2 and TRBJ2-2; 8 nucleotides match TRBD1. Germline-derived CDR1 and CDR2 are SGHAT and FQNNGV. There are 17 residues in the CDR3. Losses at the gene ends were 1 base for V and 3 bases for J; bases not matched to a gene: 7. In nucleotides, the CDR3 is TGTGCCAGCAGCTTAGGTCTGGACAGGGAGTACACCGGGGAGCTGTTTTTT. This encodes CASSLGLDREYTGELFF.

This clonotype was found a few times. The genes are TRBV27 and TRBJ2-5, with 7 positions matching TRBD2. The germline V gene encodes CDR1 MNHEY and CDR2 SMNVEV (reference sequence). The J segment lost 14 bases and the V segment lost 6 bases, leaving 9 bases of the junction unmatched. The CDR3 covers 11 residues. The DNA of the CDR3 is TGTGCCAGCAGGCGGGGGAGCTTCTTATACTTC. Translation gives CASRRGSFLYF.

This clonotype appeared a few times. The rearrangement links TRBV13 to TRBJ2-1; D is possibly TRBD2 (6 bases). The CDR3 contains 17 residues. Germline V gene lookup returns CDR1 PRHDT and CDR2 FYEKMQ (reference sequence). V lost 2 bases, J lost 6 bases, and 20 bases lay in between. CDR3 sequence (DNA): TGTGCCAGCAGCTTATCAAGGCGACTAGGACTCCGCAATGAGCAGTTCTTC. The encoded protein is CASSLSRRLGLRNEQFF.

The chain combines TRBV5-1 with TRBJ2-7, with D possibly matching TRBD2 (5 bases). Germline V gene data show CDR1 as SGHRS and CDR2 as YFSETQ. The CDR3 sequence is 14 residues long. V lost 6 bases, J lost 3 bases, and 16 bases lay in between. The CDR3 protein is CASTPRSGSYEQYF. The DNA of the CDR3 is TGCGCCAGCACCCCGAGGAGCGGAAGCTACGAGCAGTACTTC.

This clonotype was seen a handful of times. The CDR3 sequence is CASGPRRSGSMTDTQYF. DNA for the CDR3: TGCGCCAGCGGCCCCCGGCGAAGCGGGAGTATGACAGATACGCAGTATTTT. The V call is TRBV5-1, the J call TRBJ2-3, with 8 bases matching TRBD2. The CDR3 spans 17 residues. The trim removed 7 bases at V and 3 bases at J, leaving 16 bases unmatched. Germline values: CDR1 SGHRS, CDR2 YFSETQ.

This clonotype was seen only a few times. The chain couples TRBV12-3 or TRBV12-4 to TRBJ2-7; D may match TRBD1 or TRBD2 (5 bases each). The CDR3 covers 13 residues. V lost 3 bases, J lost 3 bases, and 9 bases lay in between. The CDR3 loop reads CASSFGTHYEQYV. The CDR3, as DNA: TGTGCCAGCAGTTTCGGGACCCACTACGAGCAGTACGTC.

This clonotype was picked up many times. This chain connects TRBV20-1 to TRBJ2-3; D is ambiguous. Between the trimmed V and J ends, which lost 3 bases and 2 bases, there was a span of 12 bases. Germline V gene data show CDR1 as DFQATT and CDR2 as SNEGSKA (reference sequence). The CDR3 totals 14 residues. In DNA, the CDR3 is TGCAGTGCTAGCGCGCGGTTAATCACAGATACGCAGTATTTT. Encoded protein: CSASARLITDTQYF.